These 8 T cell receptor beta chains were sequenced from one sample in a study of Graves' ophthalmopathy and Graves' hyperthyroidism. The authors amplified TCR beta CDR3 regions, and they did so from RNA transcripts for repertoire sequencing. RT-PCR in the first round used HTBI primers; a second-round multiplex PCR followed. TCRdb re-called the multiplex PCR reads through MiXCR, storing one row per CDR3 protein. The sample lists some 360,000 distinct CDR3 sequences; about 18% were seen once. Material: peripheral blood. These receptors were collected from an adult woman with stable Graves' hyperthyroidism.

The V gene is TRBV28, the J gene TRBJ1-3, with D unresolved. Germline V gives CDR1 MDHEN, CDR2 SYDVKM. The V and J ends lost 7 bases and 0 bases respectively, with 13 bases between them. This CDR3 spans 15 amino acids. The CDR3 DNA reads TGTGCCAGCACTTGGGCCGCACTCTCTGGAAACACCATATATTTT. It encodes CASTWAALSGNTIYF.

This clonotype was counted at least ten times. The chain is built from TRBV7-2 and TRBJ2-7; 8 bases agree with TRBD1. The CDR3 is 14 residues long. Germline CDR1 reads SGHTA; CDR2 reads FQGNSA. The V segment lost 5 bases and the J segment 3 bases; nucleotides outside the gene matches: 6. The CDR3, as DNA: TGTGCCAGCAGCCGTACAGGGGGTGACTACGAGCAGTACTTC. The encoded protein is CASSRTGGDYEQYF.

The chain joins TRBV6-1 to TRBJ1-6; D perhaps matches TRBD1 (5 bases). V was cut by 6 bases and J by 8 bases, with 8 bases left in between. CDR1 and CDR2 (germline): MNHNS, SASEGT. This CDR3 region has 12 residues. Written as DNA, the CDR3 is TGTGCCAGCAGGGCCAGGGATTCACCCCTCCACTTT. This translates into CASRARDSPLHF.

This clonotype showed up many times. This chain joins TRBV24-1 and TRBJ2-7; no clear D. The CDR3 is 14 amino acids. CDR1 and CDR2 (germline): KGHDR, SFDVKD. Trimming cost V 7 bases and J 3 bases, with 15 bases left between them. CDR3 DNA: TGTGCCACCAGCCCTAATGGACGGCGCTACGAGCAGTACTTC. Amino acids: CATSPNGRRYEQYF.

This clonotype was recorded many times. Mismatch with germline at one junction end may stem from a read error. The V gene is TRBV7-2, the J gene TRBJ2-4, with 8 bases identical to TRBD1. The CDR3 runs 16 residues. Looked up from germline, CDR1 is SGHTA and CDR2 is FQGNSA. The CDR3 loop is CASSPRTGLAKNIKYF. DNA of the CDR3: TGTGCCAGCAGCCCCAGGACAGGGCTAGCCAAAAACATTAAGTACTTC.

The chain couples TRBV12-3 or TRBV12-4 to TRBJ1-1; perhaps TRBD1 as D (5 bases). Deletions cut 4 bases from V and 1 base from J, with 13 bases between. There are 15 residues in the CDR3. CDR3 region: CASSSSGTGNTEAFF. CDR3 coding DNA: TGTGCCAGCAGTTCCTCCGGGACGGGGAACACTGAAGCTTTCTTT.

The chain recombines TRBV7-2 with TRBJ1-1; 7 positions match TRBD1. In germline, CDR1 is SGHTA, CDR2 FQGNSA. The CDR3 totals 14 residues. V dropped 5 bases and J dropped 2; count of bases not matched to a gene: 5. The CDR3 DNA is TGTGCCAGCAGCCGACAGGGATATAACACTGAAGCTTTCTTT. This sequence encodes CASSRQGYNTEAFF.

The rearrangement uses TRBV3-1 and TRBJ2-4; 8 bases agree with TRBD2. CDR3 size: 22 residues. After removal of 1 base from V and 0 bases from J, the junction contained 20 bases not matched to a gene. CDR1 and CDR2 from the germline V gene are LGHDT and YNNKEL (reference sequence). The CDR3 DNA reads as TGTGCCAGCAGCCAAGCGGGCTCTAGCGGGTTCACTGGTTTAGGAGCCAAAAACATTCAGTACTTC. Residues: CASSQAGSSGFTGLGAKNIQYF.